The clone carrying this T cell receptor (beta chain) was picked up a small number of times. Its cognate antigen is unknown. Time point of the sample: week 11, during vaccination. Topical imiquimod was applied with each vaccine dose, which held 300 ug of mutant IDH1 20-mer peptide. Germline V gene sequence: CDR1 ENHRY, CDR2 SYGVKD. V was pared by 5 bases and J by 1 base, with 4 bases of the junction left unmatched. The CDR3 runs to 14 residues. Method: immunoSEQ multiplex PCR; TCRdb's copy keeps in-frame clones and lacks some. The repertoire holds around 62,000 clones, approximately 89% seen once, with more than 1.5% in the top ten. The record originates from a study of a mutant IDH1 vaccine in newly diagnosed glioma. For the study at large: Patients in the study were vaccinated eight times, receiving shots in weeks 1, 3, 5, 7, 11, 15, 19 and 23. Most patients had received both radiotherapy and temozolomide, the prior options being radiotherapy, temozolomide, or both. Treated patients, around 60% male and roughly 40% female, averaged approximately 40 years of age.

Study-wide results and caveats: Apparently unrelated to pseudoprogression were changes in the top peripheral T cell clonotypes.

This chain connects TRBV10-3 to TRBJ1-1, with 7 bases matching TRBD1. The source is a man aged 40-49 years with glioma. The starting material was PBMCs, obtained from a glioma patient whose treatment included an IDH1 peptide vaccine. The CDR3 region is CAISPRQGNTEAFF. The CDR3 DNA reads TGTGCCATCAGTCCCCGACAGGGGAACACTGAAGCTTTCTTT.